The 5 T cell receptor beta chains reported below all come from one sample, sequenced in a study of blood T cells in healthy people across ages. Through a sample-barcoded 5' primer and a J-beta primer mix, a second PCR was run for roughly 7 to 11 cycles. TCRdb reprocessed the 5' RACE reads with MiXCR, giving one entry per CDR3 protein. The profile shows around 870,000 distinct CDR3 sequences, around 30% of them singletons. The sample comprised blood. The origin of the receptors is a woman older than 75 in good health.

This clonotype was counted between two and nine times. CDR3 sequence: CASSSRVGTGVGTEAFF. The CDR3 DNA is TGCGCCAGCAGCTCCCGGGTTGGGACAGGGGTTGGCACTGAAGCTTTCTTT. The genes are TRBV5-1 and TRBJ1-1; 10 nucleotides align to TRBD1. J gave up 4 bases and V 3 bases, and 12 bases lay outside the gene matches. The CDR3 is made up of 17 amino acids. Germline V gives CDR1 SGHRS, CDR2 YFSETQ.

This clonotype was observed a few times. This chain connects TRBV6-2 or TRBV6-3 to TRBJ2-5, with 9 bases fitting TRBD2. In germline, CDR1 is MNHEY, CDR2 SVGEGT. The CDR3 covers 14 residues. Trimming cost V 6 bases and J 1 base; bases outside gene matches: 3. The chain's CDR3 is CASRYSGGQETQYF. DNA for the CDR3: TGTGCCAGCAGGTATAGCGGGGGCCAAGAGACCCAGTACTTC.

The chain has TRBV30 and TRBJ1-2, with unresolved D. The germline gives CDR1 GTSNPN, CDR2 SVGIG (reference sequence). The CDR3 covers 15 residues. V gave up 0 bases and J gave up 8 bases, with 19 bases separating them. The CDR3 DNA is TGTGCCTGGAGTGTAGCCAGAATTAGGTTTAGCGGCTACACCTTC. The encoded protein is CAWSVARIRFSGYTF.

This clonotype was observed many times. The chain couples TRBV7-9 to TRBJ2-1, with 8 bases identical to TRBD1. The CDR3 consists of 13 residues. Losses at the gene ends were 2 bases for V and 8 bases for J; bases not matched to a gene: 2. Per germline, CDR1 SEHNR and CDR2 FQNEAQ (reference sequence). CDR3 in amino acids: CASSLPGGYEQFF. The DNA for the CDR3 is TGTGCCAGCAGCTTACCAGGGGGCTATGAGCAGTTCTTC.

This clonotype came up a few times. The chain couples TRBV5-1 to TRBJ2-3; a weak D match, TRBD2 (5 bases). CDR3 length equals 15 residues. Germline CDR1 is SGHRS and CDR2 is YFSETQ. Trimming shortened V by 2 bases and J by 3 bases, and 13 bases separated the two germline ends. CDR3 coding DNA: TGCGCCAGCAGCTTCGACGGGATTCGGACAGATACGCAGTATTTT. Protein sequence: CASSFDGIRTDTQYF.